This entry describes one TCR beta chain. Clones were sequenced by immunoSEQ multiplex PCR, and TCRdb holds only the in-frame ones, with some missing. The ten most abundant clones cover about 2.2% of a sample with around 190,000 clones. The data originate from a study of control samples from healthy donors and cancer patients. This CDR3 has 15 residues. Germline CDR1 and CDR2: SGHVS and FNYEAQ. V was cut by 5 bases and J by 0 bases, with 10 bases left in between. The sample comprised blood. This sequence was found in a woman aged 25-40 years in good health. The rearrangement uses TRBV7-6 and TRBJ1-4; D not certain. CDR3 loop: CASSLNSATNEKLFF. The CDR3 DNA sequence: TGTGCCAGCAGCCTTAACTCCGCAACTAATGAAAAACTGTTTTTT.